This T cell receptor (beta chain) was observed in a study of T cells in Graves' hyperthyroidism and ophthalmopathy. Turning to the study itself: Peripheral blood was obtained at initial diagnosis, preceding any treatment.

The CDR3 regions of TCR beta were amplified from RNA transcripts. The TCR CDR3 was amplified in a first-round RT-PCR using the HTBI primer set. Using its own MiXCR run on the multiplex PCR reads, TCRdb lists one record per CDR3 protein. Among about half a million distinct CDR3 sequences, roughly 16% were seen once, and the ten largest hold roughly 29%. This clonotype was recorded a few times. Germline V CDR1 and CDR2: MNHNS, SASEGT. Trimming pared 6 bases from V and 0 bases from J, leaving 17 bases between. This CDR3 region has 16 residues. The rearrangement links TRBV6-1 to TRBJ2-5; unclear D gene. This receptor was obtained from a young woman with Graves' ophthalmopathy. The sequenced material came from blood. CDR3 in amino acids: CASRRRGVSHQETQYF. For the CDR3, the DNA is TGTGCCAGCAGACGTCGTGGGGTCTCCCACCAAGAGACCCAGTACTTC.